These 5 T cell receptor beta chains were sequenced from one sample in a study of T cell responses to AZD1222 COVID-19 vaccine. Produced via immunoSEQ multiplex PCR; TCRdb's table is partial and in-frame only. The data hold approximately 67,000 clones, with 84% observed a single time. Source: peripheral blood, taken on day 0 of AZD1222 vaccination. The receptors stem from an adult in good health.

This chain links TRBV7-2 with TRBJ2-2; D is unclear. The CDR3 has 14 amino acids. V lost 6 bases and J lost 3, with 11 bases in between. The V gene's germline CDR1 is SGHTA and CDR2 FQGNSA. The CDR3 DNA reads as TGTGCCAGCAGTCCACTTATAGACACCGGGGAGCTGTTTTTT. It translates to CASSPLIDTGELFF. Combining the CDR3 with reference TRBV7-2 and TRBJ2-2 gives the whole variable domain GAGVSQSPSNKVTEKGKDVELRCDPISGHTALYWYRQSLGQGLEFLIYFQGNSAPDKSGLPSDRFSAERTGGSVSTLTIQRTQQEDSAVYLCASSPLIDTGELFFGEGSRLTVL.

This chain connects TRBV6-2 or TRBV6-3 to TRBJ1-6; a possible D gene is TRBD1 (6 bases). V lost 4 bases to trimming and J lost 0 bases, with 13 bases between them. Germline lookup yields CDR1 MNHEY and CDR2 SVGEGT. The CDR3 is 17 amino acids. The CDR3 DNA reads TGTGCCAGCAGTTGGGACAACTCGGGCTCCTATAATTCACCCCTCCACTTT. Translated: CASSWDNSGSYNSPLHF.

The rearrangement uses TRBV6-5 and TRBJ2-5; 7 bases align to TRBD1. Per the germline V gene, CDR1 is MNHEY and CDR2 is SVGAGI. Germline trimming cut 5 bases from V and 5 bases from J; bases unmatched to any gene: 8. The CDR3 is 14 amino acids. For the CDR3, the DNA is TGTGCCAGCAGTCGTACACAGGGGTTGGAGACCCAGTACTTC. It is translated as CASSRTQGLETQYF.

The chain recombines TRBV7-2 with TRBJ1-3, with D maybe TRBD1 (5 bases). The germline V gene encodes CDR1 SGHTA and CDR2 FQGNSA. This CDR3 has 14 residues. Trimming took off 7 bases at V and 4 bases at J, with 14 bases between the two ends. This CDR3 reads CASTGPLSGNTIYF. The CDR3 coding sequence is TGTGCCAGCACAGGGCCTTTAAGCGGAAACACCATATATTTT.

The rearrangement links TRBV18 to TRBJ2-7; the match to TRBD2 covers 10 bases. The germline V gene has CDR1 KGHSH and CDR2 LQKENI. The CDR3 sequence is 14 residues long. V lost 2 bases to trimming and J lost 2 bases; unmatched junction nucleotides: 0. CDR3 sequence reads: CASSPGTSAYEQYF. The CDR3 nucleotides are TGTGCCAGCTCACCAGGGACTAGCGCCTACGAGCAGTACTTC.